The 8 T cell receptor beta chains reported below all come from one sample, sequenced in a study of T-cell memory formation after mild COVID-19. TCRdb reprocessed the 5' RACE reads with MiXCR, giving one entry per CDR3 protein. This table has some 210,000 distinct CDR3 sequences, 27% appearing once. The sample was PBMCs or a T cell subset sorted from them (not recorded which). The source of these receptors is an adult woman who had mild COVID-19 (a few samples of this study predate the infection). Cell type and time point are not known.

The V call is TRBV7-9, the J call TRBJ1-1; D not resolved. Trimming removed 1 base at V and 0 bases at J, with 21 bases between. CDR1 is SEHNR and CDR2 is FQNEAQ in the germline V gene (reference sequence). The CDR3 runs 19 residues. The CDR3 DNA reads TGTGCCAGCAGCTTAGAAGTAGCGCCGACAATTCTTATGAACACTGAAGCTTTCTTT. Translated, it gives CASSLEVAPTILMNTEAFF.

The genes are TRBV7-9 and TRBJ1-1; D not certain. Germline CDR1 reads SEHNR; CDR2 reads FQNEAQ (reference sequence). Trimming removed 0 bases at V and 0 bases at J, with 8 bases between. The CDR3 extends over 15 amino acids. The CDR3 reads CASSLAPSMNTEAFF. CDR3 nucleotides: TGTGCCAGCAGCTTAGCCCCGAGTATGAACACTGAAGCTTTCTTT.

The CDR3 spells CASSLGLAGWNEQFF. The CDR3, as DNA: TGTGCCAGCAGCTTGGGACTAGCGGGATGGAATGAGCAGTTCTTC. The rearrangement uses TRBV5-5 and TRBJ2-1, with TRBD2 matching 11 bases. CDR3 length equals 15 residues. The V and J ends lost 0 bases and 7 bases, in that order; junction bases with no gene match: 3. Looked up from germline, CDR1 is SGHKS and CDR2 is YYEKEE (reference sequence).

This clonotype was detected many times. J is TRBJ2-5 and V is TRBV15; D is ambiguous. Germline V gives CDR1 LNHNV, CDR2 YYDKDF (reference sequence). The germline V and J ends were trimmed by 2 bases and 3 bases, with 10 bases remaining between them. The CDR3 totals 14 residues. The CDR3 loop is CATSRQNGEETQYF. The CDR3 DNA sequence: TGTGCCACCAGCAGACAAAATGGGGAAGAGACCCAGTACTTC. Filled out from reference TRBV15 and TRBJ2-5, the complete variable domain reads DAMVIQNPRYQVTQFGKPVTLSCSQTLNHNVMYWYQQKSSQAPKLLFHYYDKDFNNEADTPDNFQSRRPNTSFCFLDIRSPGLGDTAMYLCATSRQNGEETQYFGPGTRLLVL.

This clonotype has a handful of counts. The chain employs TRBV9 and TRBJ2-7; TRBD2 aligns across 8 bases. CDR3 size: 15 residues. V shed 4 bases and J 3 bases; nucleotides not matched to a gene: 9. The V gene's germline CDR1 is SGDLS and CDR2 YYNGEE. CDR3 in DNA: TGTGCCAGCAGCACCGACGCGGGGGGTTACTACGAGCAGTACTTC. Protein: CASSTDAGGYYEQYF.

In its sample, this clonotype was seen a few times. Compared with germline, one end of the junction differs, possibly owing to a read error. The chain uses TRBV12-3 or TRBV12-4 and TRBJ2-2; tentative D call: TRBD1 (5 bases). This CDR3 contains 14 residues. The CDR3 DNA reads TGTGCCAGTAGTTCACAGGAGAACACCGGGGAGCTGTTTTTT. It yields the protein CASSSQENTGELFF.

This sequence joins TRBV25-1 and TRBJ2-2, with D possibly called TRBD1 or TRBD2 (5 bases each). Per germline, CDR1 MGHDK and CDR2 SYGVNS. This CDR3 has 15 amino acids. With 3 bases removed from V and 7 bases from J, the gap between germline ends came to 15 bases. Written as DNA, the CDR3 is TGTGCCAGCAGTGATCTGGGGGATTTTGGCGGGGAGCTGTTTTTT. Translation gives CASSDLGDFGGELFF. The full variable domain, completed using reference TRBV25-1 and TRBJ2-2, is EADIYQTPRYLVIGTGKKITLECSQTMGHDKMYWYQQDPGMELHLIHYSYGVNSTEKGDLSSESTVSRIRTEHFPLTLESARPSHTSQYLCASSDLGDFGGELFFGEGSRLTVL.

This clonotype was seen more than once but under ten times. This rearrangement joins TRBV5-6 to TRBJ2-5; D call uncertain. The germline V gene has CDR1 SGHDT and CDR2 YYEEEE. The CDR3 runs 12 residues. Trimming took off 2 bases at V and 2 bases at J, with 4 bases between the two ends. The CDR3 region is CASSLLQETQYF. The CDR3 DNA sequence: TGTGCCAGCAGCTTACTGCAAGAGACCCAGTACTTC.